The 22 T cell receptor beta chains below all came from one sample that was sequenced in a study of T-cell memory formation after mild COVID-19 (TCRdb year 2021). Library generation was performed with 5' RACE. These reads were obtained on an Illumina NovaSeq 6000. The raw public data were reprocessed by TCRdb itself: fastp quality trimming at Q25, MiXCR clonotype calling, in-frame beta chains only. Entries that share a CDR3 protein sequence are merged under the most common genes and DNA. This sample gives 300,000 to 400,000 distinct CDR3 sequences in total; over 25% of them show up just once. The top ten hold less than 15% of the sample. The specimen sequenced was PBMCs or a T cell subset sorted from them (not recorded which). Every receptor here comes from an adult woman who had mild COVID-19 (a few samples of this study predate the infection). The sample titles of this study are shuffled in the database, so cell type and time point are left out; the donor was told from shared clones.

In this sample, this clonotype turned up a few times. The V and J genes are TRBV5-1 and TRBJ1-2, with D unclear. Germline V gene sequence: CDR1 SGHRS, CDR2 YFSETQ. V was shortened by 1 base and J by 0 bases, with 10 bases between the two germline ends. The CDR3 is made up of 15 amino acids. CDR3 amino acids: CASSLTAAANYGYTF. CDR3 sequence (DNA): TGCGCCAGCAGCTTGACGGCGGCAGCTAACTATGGCTACACCTTC.

This clonotype was detected a few times. The chain carries TRBV15 and TRBJ2-5; 8 bases align to TRBD1. Germline V lookup: CDR1 LNHNV, CDR2 YYDKDF (reference sequence). The V segment lost 5 bases and the J segment 4 bases; nucleotides outside the gene matches: 3. This CDR3 has 13 amino acids. CDR3 sequence (DNA): TGTGCCACCAGCCTCAGGGGGCCAGAGACCCAGTACTTC. Translating gives CATSLRGPETQYF.

The chain links TRBV6-6 to TRBJ2-3; tentative D call: TRBD1 (5 bases). V was pared by 6 bases and J by 0 bases, with 16 bases between. The CDR3 covers 16 residues. The germline CDR1 and CDR2 sequences are MNHNY and SVGAGI (reference sequence). Here the CDR3 reads CASSRQRTTSTDTQYF. CDR3 nucleotide sequence: TGTGCCAGCAGCCGACAGAGAACCACGAGCACAGATACGCAGTATTTT.

The chain has TRBV24-1 and TRBJ2-3; unclear D gene. V was cut by 7 bases and J by 2 bases, with 12 bases left in between. CDR1 and CDR2 (germline): KGHDR, SFDVKD. The CDR3 loop spans 14 amino acids. CDR3 DNA sequence: TGTGCCACCAGCCCCTTCGCAGACACAGATACGCAGTATTTT. Translating it yields CATSPFADTDTQYF.

V and J are TRBV9 and TRBJ1-2; no reliable D call. The V end lost 7 bases, the J end lost 5 bases, and 12 bases lay between the germline ends. The CDR3 spans 12 residues. Germline V gene sequence: CDR1 SGDLS, CDR2 YYNGEE. CDR3 amino acids: CASGGFLYGYTF. Here the CDR3 DNA reads TGTGCCAGCGGCGGATTCCTGTATGGCTACACCTTC.

This clonotype was seen only a few times. The CDR3 DNA reads TGTGCCAGCAGCTTAGCGGCCACCCCCTACGAGCAGTACTTC. This codes for CASSLAATPYEQYF. The rearrangement uses TRBV7-6 and TRBJ2-7; D ambiguous. This CDR3 has 14 amino acids. Germline CDR1 and CDR2: SGHVS and FNYEAQ. Deletions cut 0 bases from V and 2 bases from J, with 8 bases between. Based on the CDR3 plus reference TRBV7-6 and TRBJ2-7, the full variable domain is GAGVSQSPRYKVTKRGQDVALRCDPISGHVSLYWYRQALGQGPEFLTYFNYEAQQDKSGLPNDRFSAERPEGSISTLTIQRTEQRDSAMYRCASSLAATPYEQYFGPGTRLTVT.

This clonotype was counted ten times or more. The chain has TRBV7-9 and TRBJ2-2; no definite D call. The germline gives CDR1 SEHNR, CDR2 FQNEAQ (reference sequence). The CDR3 covers 15 residues. The V end was cut by 4 bases, the J end by 0 bases, with 9 bases between. The CDR3 region is CASSSSTPNTGELFF. The CDR3 nucleotides read TGTGCCAGCAGCTCCTCAACGCCGAACACCGGGGAGCTGTTTTTT.

The chain carries TRBV7-2 and TRBJ2-1, with 7 bases fitting TRBD2. CDR1 is SGHTA, CDR2 FQGNSA, per germline. The V segment lost 6 bases and the J segment 10 bases; nucleotides outside the gene matches: 15. CDR3 length: 15 amino acids. CDR3 amino acids: CASRRWGLRVGEQFF. The CDR3 region has the DNA TGTGCCAGCAGACGTTGGGGACTAAGGGTGGGGGAGCAGTTCTTC.

The rearrangement links TRBV20-1 to TRBJ1-2; D not resolved. The V end was cut by 3 bases, the J end by 0 bases, with 14 bases between. Germline loops: CDR1 DFQATT, CDR2 SNEGSKA (reference sequence). The CDR3 covers 15 residues. The CDR3 DNA reads as TGCAGTGCTAGGAACCAGGTGACATCTAACTATGGCTACACCTTC. It yields the protein CSARNQVTSNYGYTF.

V is TRBV12-5 and J is TRBJ2-7; TRBD1 might be the D (6 bases). This CDR3 comprises 13 residues. Trimming took 1 base from V and 8 from J, leaving 12 bases between them. Germline V gene sequence: CDR1 LGHNT, CDR2 FRNRAP. CDR3 region: CASGLDNRDKQYF. CDR3 bases: TGTGCTAGTGGTTTGGATAACAGGGACAAGCAGTACTTC.

This clonotype turned up a few times. The chain has TRBV20-1 and TRBJ2-3, with 7 bases identical to TRBD2. The V gene end was trimmed by 2 bases and the J gene end by 1 base; junction bases not matched to a gene: 0. The CDR3 loop spans 13 amino acids. Germline V gene data show CDR1 as DFQATT and CDR2 as SNEGSKA (reference sequence). The DNA for the CDR3 is TGCAGTGCTAGACGGGGGGGCACAGATACGCAGTATTTT. The encoded protein is CSARRGGTDTQYF.

This clonotype has at least ten counts. The chain has TRBV5-1 and TRBJ2-1, with 16 bases that match TRBD2. The V gene's germline CDR1 is SGHRS and CDR2 YFSETQ. The CDR3 is 18 residues long. Trimming removed 4 bases from V and 3 bases from J; junction bases left unmatched: 7. This CDR3 reads CASSPGLAGGPFYNEQFF. The CDR3 DNA reads as TGCGCCAGCAGCCCGGGACTAGCGGGGGGGCCTTTCTACAATGAGCAGTTCTTC.

In this sample, this clonotype turned up a few times. The chain carries TRBV10-3 and TRBJ2-1, with TRBD1 as a possible D gene (5 bases). Trimming left V 3 bases short and J 5 bases short, with 14 bases between. The germline gives CDR1 ENHRY, CDR2 SYGVKD. This CDR3 contains 15 residues. In DNA, the CDR3 is TGTGCCATCAGTGAAAGGGGCCGCGCAAACAATGAGCAGTTCTTC. Amino acids: CAISERGRANNEQFF.

In its sample, this clonotype was seen a few times. This sequence joins TRBV3-1 and TRBJ2-5; 11 bases align to TRBD2. Per the germline V gene, CDR1 is LGHDT and CDR2 is YNNKEL (reference sequence). V trimming: 4 bases; J trimming: 3 bases; junction bases outside the gene matches: 7. There are 16 residues in the CDR3. The CDR3 protein is CASSPWLAGGEETQYF. The CDR3 DNA reads as TGTGCCAGCAGCCCATGGCTAGCGGGGGGTGAAGAGACCCAGTACTTC.

This clonotype was detected only a few times. The V call is TRBV11-2, the J call TRBJ2-1; no clear D gene. Looked up from germline, CDR1 is SGHAT and CDR2 is FQNNGV. The V and J ends lost 5 bases and 0 bases respectively, with 14 bases between them. CDR3 length equals 16 residues. CDR3 bases: TGTGCCAGCAGCGCACTGACAAGAAGCTCCTACAATGAGCAGTTCTTC. Translated: CASSALTRSSYNEQFF.

This clonotype has just a few counts. The chain is built from TRBV20-1 and TRBJ1-5; tentative D call: TRBD1 (6 bases). The CDR3 has 15 amino acids. V was shortened by 1 base and J by 3 bases, with 13 bases between the two germline ends. Germline CDR1 DFQATT, CDR2 SNEGSKA (reference sequence). The CDR3 reads CSARAGGSVNQPQHF. The CDR3, as DNA: TGCAGTGCTAGAGCGGGGGGCTCGGTCAATCAGCCCCAGCATTTT.

There are a few counts of this clonotype. The V and J genes are TRBV6-5 and TRBJ2-1; TRBD1 agrees at 9 bases. V was pared by 4 bases and J by 4 bases, with 8 bases of the junction left unmatched. The CDR3 consists of 16 residues. The germline CDR1 and CDR2 sequences are MNHEY and SVGAGI. The CDR3 sequence is CASSSVGTGFYNEQFF. The CDR3 DNA reads as TGTGCCAGCAGTTCCGTAGGGACAGGGTTTTACAATGAGCAGTTCTTC.

This clonotype was counted a few times. The rearrangement links TRBV3-1 to TRBJ2-7; tentatively, D is TRBD1 (6 bases). V lost 0 bases and J lost 1, with 7 bases in between. CDR3 length equals 14 residues. Germline V gives CDR1 LGHDT, CDR2 YNNKEL (reference sequence). This chain's CDR3 is CASSQDGQSYEQYF. The CDR3 region has the DNA TGTGCCAGCAGCCAAGATGGACAGTCCTACGAGCAGTACTTC.

The chain couples TRBV5-6 to TRBJ2-3, with D maybe TRBD2 (6 bases). This CDR3 spans 13 amino acids. V dropped 0 bases and J dropped 6 bases, with 8 bases sitting between them. The germline V gene encodes CDR1 SGHDT and CDR2 YYEEEE. The CDR3 spells CASSLDSGDTQYF. For the CDR3, the DNA is TGTGCCAGCAGCTTGGATAGCGGCGATACGCAGTATTTT.

With respect to this clonotype: Its ends do not fully match the called genes, so a read error is possible. The CDR3 loop reads CSVELAGTGYDQYF. The CDR3 DNA sequence: TGCAGCGTTGAACTAGCGGGTACGGGCTACGATCAGTACTTC. The chain joins TRBV29-1 to TRBJ2-7; 8 bases are shared with TRBD2. The germline V gene encodes CDR1 SQVTM and CDR2 ANQGSEA. The CDR3 extends over 14 amino acids.

The CDR3 region has the DNA TGTGCCGGGCAGGGGACTAGCGGGGCCGAGCAGTACTTC. Protein sequence: CAGQGTSGAEQYF. The rearrangement uses TRBV30 and TRBJ2-7; 13 nucleotides match TRBD2. Germline CDR1 GTSNPN, CDR2 SVGIG (reference sequence). The ends lost 8 bases at V and 6 bases at J; junction bases unmatched: 7. The CDR3 runs to 13 residues.

As concerns this clonotype: A junction end diverges from the germline sequence, so it may reflect a read error. The V and J genes are TRBV11-2 and TRBJ2-1; 10 bases are a match to TRBD2. The CDR3 covers 18 residues. CDR1 is SGHAT and CDR2 is FQNNGV in the germline V gene. CDR3 region: CASSSTGTLAGAYNEQLF. For the CDR3, the DNA is TGTGCCAGCAGCTCGACTGGTACCCTAGCGGGAGCTTACAATGAGCAGTTATTC.